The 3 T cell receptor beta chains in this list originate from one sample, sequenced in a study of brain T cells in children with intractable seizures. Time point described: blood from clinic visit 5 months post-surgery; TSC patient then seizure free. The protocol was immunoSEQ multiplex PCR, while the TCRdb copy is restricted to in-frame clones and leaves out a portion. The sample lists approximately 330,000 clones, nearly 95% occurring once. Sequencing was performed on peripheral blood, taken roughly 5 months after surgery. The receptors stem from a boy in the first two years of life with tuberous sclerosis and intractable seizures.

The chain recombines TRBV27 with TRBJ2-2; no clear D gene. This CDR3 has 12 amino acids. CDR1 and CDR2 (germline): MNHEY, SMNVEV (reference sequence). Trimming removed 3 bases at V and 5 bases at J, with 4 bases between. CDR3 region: CASSLLTGELFF. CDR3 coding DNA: TGTGCCAGCAGTTTGTTGACCGGGGAGCTGTTTTTT.

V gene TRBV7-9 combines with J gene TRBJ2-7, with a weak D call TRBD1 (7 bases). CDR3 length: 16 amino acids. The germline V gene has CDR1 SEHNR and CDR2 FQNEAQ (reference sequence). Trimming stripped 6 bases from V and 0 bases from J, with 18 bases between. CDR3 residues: CASSSGGTALSYEQYF. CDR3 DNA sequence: TGTGCCAGCAGTTCGGGCGGGACAGCTCTCTCCTACGAGCAGTACTTC. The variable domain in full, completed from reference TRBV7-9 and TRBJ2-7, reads DTGVSQNPRHKITKRGQNVTFRCDPISEHNRLYWYRQTLGQGPEFLTYFQNEAQLEKSRLLSDRFSAERPKGSFSTLEIQRTEQGDSAMYLCASSSGGTALSYEQYFGPGTRLTVT.

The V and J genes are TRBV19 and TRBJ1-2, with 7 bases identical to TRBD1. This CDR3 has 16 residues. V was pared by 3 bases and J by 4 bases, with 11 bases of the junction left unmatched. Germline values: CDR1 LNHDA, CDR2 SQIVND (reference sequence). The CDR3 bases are TGTGCCAGTAGTATTTCGACAGGGACAATAGGCTATGGCTACACCTTC. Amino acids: CASSISTGTIGYGYTF.